Listed here is a single T cell receptor beta chain. Its specificity is not known. This entry comes from a study of cytomegalovirus exposure and HLA in healthy donors. The germline V gene has CDR1 SGHRS and CDR2 YFSETQ. The CDR3 is made up of 13 amino acids. V was pared by 1 base and J by 1 base, with 5 bases between. Points from the study as a whole: Several of the most significant clusters appeared, in a later analysis, to be linked to common viral pathogens. Most TCR sequences were seen very rarely across donors, but some public TCRs occurred in many. Presence/absence analyses supposed approximately even sequencing depth among donors.

Healthy bone marrow donors made up the donors. 13 Jbeta primers and 60 Vbeta primers were used for the PCR. Produced via immunoSEQ multiplex PCR; TCRdb's table is partial and in-frame only. This sample yields under 200,000 clones, of which about 86% are seen a single time; around 0.34% belongs to the top ten. Specimen: PBMCs. This receptor was identified in a woman aged 25 to 39 in good health and CMV-seronegative. The chain employs TRBV5-1 and TRBJ1-1; no clear D. As DNA, the CDR3 is TGCGCCAGCAGCTTGATCAGGAACACTGAAGCTTTCTTT. Translating gives CASSLIRNTEAFF.